This T cell receptor (beta chain) was recovered during a study of CD8+CD57+ T cells in acquired aplastic anemia. In the study overall: DNA from sorted CD4+ and CD8+ cells averaged approximately 3.5 ug.

Patients picked for sequencing had shown CD8+CD57+ cell expansion detected by flow cytometry. Everyone among the patients had severe acquired aplastic anemia. Untreated patients provided the blood samples, with no therapy given before sampling. Study results and limitations: The study found no significant CD8+ Simpson's diversity difference between patients and controls.

Genomic DNA, serving as template, underwent TCR beta VDJ and CDR3 profiling. From the reads, TCRdb called clonotypes with MiXCR, one entry per CDR3 protein. Seen here are hundreds of thousands of distinct CDR3 sequences, approximately 50% observed once, and the top ten hold 7.8%. This clonotype was seen only a few times. Its cognate antigen is unknown. Material: sorted CD4+, CD8+, or CD8+CD57+ T cells (not recorded which) from PBMCs. The source is a human donor with aplastic anemia.

The CDR3 DNA follows: TGCAGTGCTAGAGAGGCGGGCAGGCGCGACTATGGCTACACCTTC. It codes for CSAREAGRRDYGYTF. This rearrangement joins TRBV20-1 to TRBJ1-2; D is unresolved. From germline, CDR1 is DFQATT and CDR2 SNEGSKA (reference sequence). The CDR3 runs 15 residues. V was cut by 0 bases and J by 3 bases, with 14 bases left in between.